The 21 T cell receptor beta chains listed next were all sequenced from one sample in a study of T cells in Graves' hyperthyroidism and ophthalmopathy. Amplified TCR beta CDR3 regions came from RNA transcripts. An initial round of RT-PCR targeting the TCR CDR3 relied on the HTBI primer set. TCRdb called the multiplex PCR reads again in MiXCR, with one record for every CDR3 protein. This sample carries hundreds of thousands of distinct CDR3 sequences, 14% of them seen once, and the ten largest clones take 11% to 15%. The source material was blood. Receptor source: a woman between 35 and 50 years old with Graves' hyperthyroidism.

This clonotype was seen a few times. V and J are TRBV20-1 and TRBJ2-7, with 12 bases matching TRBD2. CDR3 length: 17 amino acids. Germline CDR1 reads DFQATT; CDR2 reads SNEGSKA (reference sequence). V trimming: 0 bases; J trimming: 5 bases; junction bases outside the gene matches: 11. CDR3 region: CSARDGKLAGGGNEQYF. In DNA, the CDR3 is TGCAGTGCTAGAGATGGGAAACTAGCGGGAGGCGGCAACGAGCAGTACTTC.

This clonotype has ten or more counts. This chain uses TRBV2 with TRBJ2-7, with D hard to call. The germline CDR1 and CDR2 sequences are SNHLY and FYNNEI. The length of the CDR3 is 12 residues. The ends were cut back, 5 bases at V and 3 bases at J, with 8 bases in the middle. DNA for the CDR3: TGTGCCAGCAGTAAGCCACGCTACGAGCAGTACTTC. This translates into CASSKPRYEQYF.

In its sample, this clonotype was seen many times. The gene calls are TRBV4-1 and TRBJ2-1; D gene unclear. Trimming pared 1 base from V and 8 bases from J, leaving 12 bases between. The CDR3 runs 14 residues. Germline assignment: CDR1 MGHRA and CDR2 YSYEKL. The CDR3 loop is CASSQGDLLDEQFF. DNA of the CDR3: TGCGCCAGCAGCCAAGGGGATCTTTTGGATGAGCAGTTCTTC.

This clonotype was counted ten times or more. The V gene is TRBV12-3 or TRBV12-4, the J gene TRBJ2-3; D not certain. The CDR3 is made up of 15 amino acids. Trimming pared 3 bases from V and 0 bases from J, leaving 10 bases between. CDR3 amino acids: CASSFRASSTDTQYF. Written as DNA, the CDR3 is TGTGCCAGCAGTTTCAGAGCCTCTAGCACAGATACGCAGTATTTT.

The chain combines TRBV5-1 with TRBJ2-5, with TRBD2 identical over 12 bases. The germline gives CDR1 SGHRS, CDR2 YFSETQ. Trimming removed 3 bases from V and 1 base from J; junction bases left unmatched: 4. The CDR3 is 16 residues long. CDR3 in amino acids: CASSSLAGGPQETQYF. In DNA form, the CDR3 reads TGCGCCAGCAGCTCTCTAGCGGGAGGGCCCCAAGAGACCCAGTACTTC.

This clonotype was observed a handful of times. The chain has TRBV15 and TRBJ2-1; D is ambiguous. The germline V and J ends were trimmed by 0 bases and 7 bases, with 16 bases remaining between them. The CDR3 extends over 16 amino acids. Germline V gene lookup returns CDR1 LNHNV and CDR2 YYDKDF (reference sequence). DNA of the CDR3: TGTGCCACCAGCAGAGATTCAACGGTTATGAGGAATGAGCAGTTCTTC. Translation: CATSRDSTVMRNEQFF.

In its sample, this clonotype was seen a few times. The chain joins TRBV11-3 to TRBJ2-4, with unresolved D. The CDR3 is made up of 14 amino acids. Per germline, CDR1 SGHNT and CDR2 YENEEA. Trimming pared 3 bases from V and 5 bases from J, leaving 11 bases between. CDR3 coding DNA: TGTGCCAGCAGCTTTTGGCAGGATGAAAACATTCAGTACTTC. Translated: CASSFWQDENIQYF.

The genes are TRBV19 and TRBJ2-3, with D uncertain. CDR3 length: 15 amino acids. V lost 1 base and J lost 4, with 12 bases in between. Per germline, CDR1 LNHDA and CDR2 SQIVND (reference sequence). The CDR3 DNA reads TGTGCCAGTAGTATAGGGGCTGTCGGCGCAGATACGCAGTATTTT. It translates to CASSIGAVGADTQYF.

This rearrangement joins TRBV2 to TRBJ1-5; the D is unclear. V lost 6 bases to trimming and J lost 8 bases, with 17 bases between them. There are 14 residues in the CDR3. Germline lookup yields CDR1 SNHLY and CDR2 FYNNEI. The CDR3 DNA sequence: TGTGCCAGCAGCTCCCTGGTAGGGAGGGAGCCCCAGCATTTT. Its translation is CASSSLVGREPQHF.

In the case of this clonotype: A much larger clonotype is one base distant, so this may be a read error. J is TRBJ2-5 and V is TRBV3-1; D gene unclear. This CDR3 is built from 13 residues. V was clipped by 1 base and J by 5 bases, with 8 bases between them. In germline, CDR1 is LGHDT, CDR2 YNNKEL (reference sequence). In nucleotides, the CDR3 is TGTGCCAGCAGCCAAGCTATGTCCGAGACCCAGTACTTC. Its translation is CASSQAMSETQYF.

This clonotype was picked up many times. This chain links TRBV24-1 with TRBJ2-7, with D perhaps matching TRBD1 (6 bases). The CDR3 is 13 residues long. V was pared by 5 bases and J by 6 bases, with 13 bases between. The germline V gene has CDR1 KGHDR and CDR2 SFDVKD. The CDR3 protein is CATSAQQGSEQYF. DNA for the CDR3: TGTGCCACCAGTGCCCAACAGGGTTCCGAGCAGTACTTC.

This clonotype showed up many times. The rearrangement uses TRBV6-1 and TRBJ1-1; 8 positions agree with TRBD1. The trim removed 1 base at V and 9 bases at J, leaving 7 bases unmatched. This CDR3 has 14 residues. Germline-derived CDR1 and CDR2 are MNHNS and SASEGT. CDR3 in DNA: TGTGCCAGCAGTGAAGGAGGGACAGGACGGCAAGCTTTCTTT. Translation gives CASSEGGTGRQAFF.

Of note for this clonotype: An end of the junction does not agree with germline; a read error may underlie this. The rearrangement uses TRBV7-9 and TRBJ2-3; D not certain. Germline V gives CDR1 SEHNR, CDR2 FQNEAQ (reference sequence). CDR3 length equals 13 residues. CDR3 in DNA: TGTGCCAGCAGCTTAGAAAGCACAGATACGCAGTGTTTT. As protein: CASSLESTDTQCF.

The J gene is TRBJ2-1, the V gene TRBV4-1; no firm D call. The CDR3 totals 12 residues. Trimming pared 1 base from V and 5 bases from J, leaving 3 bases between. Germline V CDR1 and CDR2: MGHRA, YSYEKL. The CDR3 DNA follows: TGCGCCAGCAGCCAAGCCGACAATGAGCAGTTCTTC. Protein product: CASSQADNEQFF.

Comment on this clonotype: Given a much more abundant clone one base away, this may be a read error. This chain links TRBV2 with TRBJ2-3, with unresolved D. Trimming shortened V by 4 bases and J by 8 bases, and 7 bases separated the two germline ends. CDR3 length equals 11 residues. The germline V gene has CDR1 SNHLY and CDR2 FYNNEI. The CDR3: CASSGLGTQYF. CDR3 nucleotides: TGTGCCAGCAGTGGTCTAGGTACGCAGTATTTT.

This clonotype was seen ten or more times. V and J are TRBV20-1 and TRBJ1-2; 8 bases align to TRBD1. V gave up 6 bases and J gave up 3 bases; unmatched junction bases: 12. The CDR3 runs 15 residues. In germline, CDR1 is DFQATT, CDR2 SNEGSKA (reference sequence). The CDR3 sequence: CSAHGQGHGDYGYTF. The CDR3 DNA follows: TGCAGTGCGCACGGACAGGGACATGGGGACTATGGCTACACCTTC.

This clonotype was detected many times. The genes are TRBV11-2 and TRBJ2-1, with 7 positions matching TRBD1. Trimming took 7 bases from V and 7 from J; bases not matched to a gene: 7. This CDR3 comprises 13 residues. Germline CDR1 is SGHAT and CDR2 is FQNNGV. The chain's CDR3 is CASTVQGRNEQFF. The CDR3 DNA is TGTGCCAGCACAGTACAGGGGAGAAATGAGCAGTTCTTC.

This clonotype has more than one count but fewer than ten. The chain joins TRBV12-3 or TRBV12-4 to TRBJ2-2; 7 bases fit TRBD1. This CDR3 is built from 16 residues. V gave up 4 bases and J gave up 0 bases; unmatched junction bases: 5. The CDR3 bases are TGTGCCAGCAGTTCTACAGGGGTCACGAACACCGGGGAGCTGTTTTTT. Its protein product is CASSSTGVTNTGELFF.

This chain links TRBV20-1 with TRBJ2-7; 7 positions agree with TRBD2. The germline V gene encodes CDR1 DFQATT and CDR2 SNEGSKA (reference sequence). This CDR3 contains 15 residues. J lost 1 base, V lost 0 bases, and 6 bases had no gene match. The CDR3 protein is CSARELGGRSYEQYF. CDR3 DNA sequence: TGCAGTGCTAGAGAATTGGGCGGGAGATCCTACGAGCAGTACTTC.

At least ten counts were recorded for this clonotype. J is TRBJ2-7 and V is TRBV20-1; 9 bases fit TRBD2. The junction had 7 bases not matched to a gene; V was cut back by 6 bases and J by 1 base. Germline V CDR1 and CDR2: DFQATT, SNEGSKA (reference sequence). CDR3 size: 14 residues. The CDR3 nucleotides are TGCAGTGCAATCGGGACTAGCCGTTCCTACGAGCAGTACTTC. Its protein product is CSAIGTSRSYEQYF.

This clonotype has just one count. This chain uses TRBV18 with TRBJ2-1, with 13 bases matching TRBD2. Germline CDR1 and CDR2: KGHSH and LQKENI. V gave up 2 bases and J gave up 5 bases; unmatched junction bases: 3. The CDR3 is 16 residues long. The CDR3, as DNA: TGTGCCAGCTCACCAAGGACTAGCGGGAGACACAATGAGCAGTTCTTC. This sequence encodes CASSPRTSGRHNEQFF.